This TCR beta chain was captured by sequencing in a study of tumor and adjacent non-tumor tissue in lung cancer. Study at large: Stage I to III disease affected roughly 10 men and roughly five women aged roughly 31 to 80.

A modified ARM-PCR protocol with three rounds of nested PCR amplified TCRbeta. TCRdb reprocessed the multiplex PCR reads with MiXCR, giving one entry per CDR3 protein. The sample has roughly 93,000 distinct CDR3 sequences, roughly 66% seen once; the top ten hold about 16%. This clonotype has ten or more counts. V lost 9 bases and J 4 bases, leaving 12 bases between the germline ends. The CDR3 loop spans 13 amino acids. CDR1 and CDR2 (germline): MNHNS, SASEGT. The template was RNA from unsorted bulk tissue. Donors were chemotherapy-naive, newly diagnosed lung cancer surgical patients in China, August–late 2014.

Sequenced: lung tumor tissue. This TCR was recovered from a man aged 55 to 70 with non-small cell lung cancer. The V gene is TRBV6-1, the J gene TRBJ1-4; D gene ambiguous. The CDR3 DNA reads as TGTGCCAGTATGGGGAGCCATAATGAAAAACTGTTTTTT. Its protein product is CASMGSHNEKLFF.